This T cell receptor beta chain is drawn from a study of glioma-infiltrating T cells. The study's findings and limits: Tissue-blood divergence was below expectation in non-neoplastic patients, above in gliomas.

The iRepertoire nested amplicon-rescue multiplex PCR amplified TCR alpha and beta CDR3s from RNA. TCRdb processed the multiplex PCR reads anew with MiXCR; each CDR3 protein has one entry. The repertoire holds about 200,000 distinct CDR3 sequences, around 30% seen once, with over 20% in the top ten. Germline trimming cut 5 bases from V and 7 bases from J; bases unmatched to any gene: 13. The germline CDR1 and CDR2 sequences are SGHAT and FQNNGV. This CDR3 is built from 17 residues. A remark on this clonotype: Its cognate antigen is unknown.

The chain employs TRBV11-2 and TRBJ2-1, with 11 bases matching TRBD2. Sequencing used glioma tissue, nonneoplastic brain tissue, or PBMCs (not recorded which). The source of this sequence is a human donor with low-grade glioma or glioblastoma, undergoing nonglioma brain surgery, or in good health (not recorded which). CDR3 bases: TGTGCCAGCAGCCCGGAGTGGGTTACTAGCGGGAGTAATGAGCAGTTCTTC. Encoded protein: CASSPEWVTSGSNEQFF.